These T cell receptor beta chains were read from a single sample in a study of blood T cell repertoires in COVID-19. The method was immunoSEQ multiplex PCR; TCRdb's version includes in-frame clones alone and lacks a portion of them. This table holds about 370,000 clones, over 75% found once. Sequenced: PBMCs or T cells enriched from blood (not recorded which). The receptors here all came from a man between 18 and 29 years old who had recovered from COVID-19. CDR3s include the opening cysteine and the closing phenylalanine or tryptophan. The D gene is left open where the match is weak. Size is stated for part of the rows, as once, few or many counts, or as a class when the clone is expanded.

NA,TRBV14,TRBJ1-2,NA,TGTGCCAGCAGCCAAGCGCGCGCGGGTAACTATGGCTACACCTTC,CASSQARAGNYGYTF
TRBD2,TRBV30,TRBJ2-7,NA,TGTGCCTGGGCTAGCGGGGGGACCTACGAGCAGTACTTC,CAWASGGTYEQYF
NA,TRBV12-5,TRBJ2-1,NA,TGTGCTAGTGAAAGCGAAAGGGGGAACAATGAGCAGTTCTTC,CASESERGNNEQFF
NA,TRBV7-2,TRBJ2-1,NA,TGTGCCAGCAACCCAGCGGAGACCTTCTACAATGAGCAGTTCTTC,CASNPAETFYNEQFF
NA,TRBV7-9,TRBJ2-3,once,TGTGCCAGCAGCTTAGGTCCGGAGACTAATACGCAGTATTTT,CASSLGPETNTQYF
TRBD1,TRBV5-4,TRBJ1-1,few,TGTGCCAGCAGCCCATATCTGGACAGGGCGAACACTGAAGCTTTCTTT,CASSPYLDRANTEAFF
NA,TRBV4-1,TRBJ2-1,NA,TGCGCCAGCAGCTCGAGGGAGGTCCTTTCCTACAATGAGCAGTTCTTC,CASSSREVLSYNEQFF
NA,TRBV3-1/TRBV3-2,TRBJ1-1,NA,TGTGCCAGCAGCCAATATCCAGACTTAATGAACACTGAAGCTTTCTTT,CASSQYPDLMNTEAFF
NA,TRBV19,TRBJ2-1,NA,TGTGCCAGTAGTATAGGGACGGCAGGGGTGGATGAGCAGTTCTTC,CASSIGTAGVDEQFF
TRBD1,TRBV14,TRBJ2-3,NA,TGTGCCAGCAGCCAGGGACAGGGGCCCGCTACGCAGTATTTT,CASSQGQGPATQYF
NA,TRBV6-5,TRBJ1-6,NA,TGTGCCAGCAGTTACCGCAGGGGTAATTCACCCCTCCACTTT,CASSYRRGNSPLHF
TRBD1,TRBV6-5,TRBJ1-1,once,TGTGCCAGCATCGGGACAGGGCGGACTGAAGCTTTCTTT,CASIGTGRTEAFF
TRBD2,TRBV9,TRBJ2-1,NA,TGTGCCAGCAGCGTAGATAGCGGGAGGCGGGGGGAGCAGTTCTTC,CASSVDSGRRGEQFF
NA,TRBV28,TRBJ1-3,NA,TGTGCCAGCATTAGCCCCGCAGGGTCTTCCGGAAACACCATATATTTT,CASISPAGSSGNTIYF
TRBD2,TRBV10-2,TRBJ2-1,NA,TGCGCCAGTAGGACTAGCGGGATCCTTGGCGAAGACCATGAGCAGTTCTTC,CASRTSGILGEDHEQFF
TRBD1,TRBV27,TRBJ2-7,NA,TGTGCCAGCAGTTTAGGGACAGCCTACGAGCAGTACTTC,CASSLGTAYEQYF
TRBD1,TRBV2,TRBJ1-1,NA,TGTGCCAGCAGTGCCGACAGGGCCAACACTGAAGCTTTCTTT,CASSADRANTEAFF
TRBD1,TRBV6-5,TRBJ1-2,NA,TGTGCCAGCAGTTACACGGGACAGAACTATGGCTACACCTTC,CASSYTGQNYGYTF
NA,TRBV7-2,TRBJ2-7,few,TGTGCCAGCAGCTTAAGCGTTGGACGGGGGAACGAGCAGTACTTC,CASSLSVGRGNEQYF
TRBD1,TRBV7-9,TRBJ1-5,NA,TGTGCCACCTCCCGGGACAGACAGCCCCAGCATTTT,CATSRDRQPQHF
NA,TRBV7-9,TRBJ1-3,NA,TGTGCCAGCACCCGGTGGCGGGTAACATCGGACACCATATATTTT,CASTRWRVTSDTIYF
NA,TRBV20-1,TRBJ1-2,NA,TGCAGTGCTAGGGTCGCGTATGGCTACACCTTC,CSARVAYGYTF
TRBD1,TRBV7-9,TRBJ2-3,once,TGTGCCAGCACCGGGACAGGCGAGACAGATACGCAGTATTTT,CASTGTGETDTQYF
NA,TRBV12-3/TRBV12-4,TRBJ1-2,NA,TGTGCCAGCAGTCGGGCGGGGGGCGATGGCTACACCTTC,CASSRAGGDGYTF
TRBD1,TRBV25-1,TRBJ1-1,NA,TGTGCCAGCGCCCAGACAGGGGGATCCACTGAAGCTTTCTTT,CASAQTGGSTEAFF
TRBD2,TRBV29-1,TRBJ2-1,NA,TGCAGCGTTGAAGGGCTAGCGGGGCAAAATGAGCAGTTCTTC,CSVEGLAGQNEQFF
TRBD1,TRBV5-1,TRBJ1-4,NA,TGCGCCAGCAGTAAGGGACAGGGCCCCTCAACTAATGAAAAACTGTTTTTT,CASSKGQGPSTNEKLFF
TRBD2,TRBV5-1,TRBJ2-3,NA,TGCGCCAGCGGCGTGGACCGGGGGGGTGGCACAGATACGCAGTATTTT,CASGVDRGGGTDTQYF
NA,TRBV5-1,TRBJ2-1,NA,TGCGCCAGCAGCTTTTCCGGGGGACAGCTGTACAATGAGCAGTTCTTC,CASSFSGGQLYNEQFF
TRBD2,TRBV7-9,TRBJ2-3,NA,TGTGCCAGCAGCTTCCTAAGCGGGGGGCGCACAGATACGCAGTATTTT,CASSFLSGGRTDTQYF
TRBD1,TRBV4-2,TRBJ1-2,NA,TGTGCCAGCAGCCAAGAGTTGGGACAGGGAGCGGGAAACTATGGCTACACCTTC,CASSQELGQGAGNYGYTF
NA,TRBV4-1,TRBJ1-1,NA,TGCGCCAGCAGCCACCCTATGCGGGGAATGCGTTCGGCTTTCTTT,CASSHPMRGMRSAFF
NA,TRBV3-1/TRBV3-2,TRBJ2-7,NA,TGTGCCAGCAGCCAAGAAAAGATCACTAACAGGGTTGACGAGCAGTACTTC,CASSQEKITNRVDEQYF
NA,TRBV29-1,TRBJ1-2,NA,TGCAGCGCCTCAGGGCCTCTTGTTAACTATGGCTACACCTTC,CSASGPLVNYGYTF
NA,TRBV15,TRBJ2-2,NA,TGTGCCACCAGCAGAGATAATTCCGGGTCCAGGGAGCTGTTTTTT,CATSRDNSGSRELFF
NA,TRBV18,TRBJ1-1,NA,TGTGCCAGCTCACCAAATTGGGGGCGGAACTCTGAAGCTTTCTTT,CASSPNWGRNSEAFF
NA,TRBV6-5,TRBJ2-7,NA,TGTGCCAGCAGTTACTATCGGAGCTCCTACGAGCAGTACTTC,CASSYYRSSYEQYF
NA,TRBV4-1,TRBJ1-2,NA,TGCGCCAGCAGCCAACACAGCCTCCTCTATGGCTACACCTTC,CASSQHSLLYGYTF
TRBD2,TRBV19,TRBJ2-1,NA,TGTGCCAGTAGTAGGCTGACTAGCGGGGGCTACAATGAGCAGTTCTTC,CASSRLTSGGYNEQFF
TRBD2,TRBV19,TRBJ2-7,NA,TGTGCCAGTAGTACCGGACTAGCGGGAGCCTACGAGCAGTACTTC,CASSTGLAGAYEQYF
NA,TRBV28,TRBJ1-5,NA,TGTGCCAGCAGCTACGACAGCCTTAATCAGCCCCAGCATTTT,CASSYDSLNQPQHF
TRBD1,TRBV9,TRBJ2-3,NA,TGTGCCAGCAGCGTTGGTGGGACAGGGCACGGAGATACGCAGTATTTT,CASSVGGTGHGDTQYF
NA,TRBV14,TRBJ1-1,NA,TGTGCCAGCAGCCGTTTAGGGGGTGACACTGAAGCTTTCTTT,CASSRLGGDTEAFF
TRBD1,TRBV18,TRBJ2-7,NA,TGTGCCAGCTCACCGCGACAGGGCACCTACGAGCAGTACTTC,CASSPRQGTYEQYF
TRBD1,TRBV28,TRBJ2-7,NA,TGTGCCAGCAGATCGGGACAGGGTCCCTACGAGCAGTACTTC,CASRSGQGPYEQYF
TRBD1,TRBV20-1,TRBJ1-1,few,TGCAGTGCTAGAACCAGGGGGGAAGCTTTCTTT,CSARTRGEAFF
NA,TRBV7-8,TRBJ2-7,NA,TGTGCCAGCAGCTTAGTTCCTGGGAGCGAGCAGTACTTC,CASSLVPGSEQYF